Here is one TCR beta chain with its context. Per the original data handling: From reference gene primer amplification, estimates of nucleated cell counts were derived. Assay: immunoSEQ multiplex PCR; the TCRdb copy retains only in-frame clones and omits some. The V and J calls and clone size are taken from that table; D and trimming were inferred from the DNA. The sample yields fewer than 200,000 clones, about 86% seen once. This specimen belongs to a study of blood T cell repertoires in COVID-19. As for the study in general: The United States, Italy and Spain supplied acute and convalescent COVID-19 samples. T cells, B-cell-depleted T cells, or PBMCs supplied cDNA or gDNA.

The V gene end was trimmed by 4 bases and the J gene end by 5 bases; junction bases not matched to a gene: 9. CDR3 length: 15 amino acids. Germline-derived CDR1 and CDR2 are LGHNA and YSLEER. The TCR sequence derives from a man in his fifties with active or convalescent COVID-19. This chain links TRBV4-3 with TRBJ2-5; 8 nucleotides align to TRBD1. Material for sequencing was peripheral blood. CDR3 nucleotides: TGCGCCAGCAGCCGGGCGACAGGGGAGTTTGAGACCCAGTACTTC. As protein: CASSRATGEFETQYF.